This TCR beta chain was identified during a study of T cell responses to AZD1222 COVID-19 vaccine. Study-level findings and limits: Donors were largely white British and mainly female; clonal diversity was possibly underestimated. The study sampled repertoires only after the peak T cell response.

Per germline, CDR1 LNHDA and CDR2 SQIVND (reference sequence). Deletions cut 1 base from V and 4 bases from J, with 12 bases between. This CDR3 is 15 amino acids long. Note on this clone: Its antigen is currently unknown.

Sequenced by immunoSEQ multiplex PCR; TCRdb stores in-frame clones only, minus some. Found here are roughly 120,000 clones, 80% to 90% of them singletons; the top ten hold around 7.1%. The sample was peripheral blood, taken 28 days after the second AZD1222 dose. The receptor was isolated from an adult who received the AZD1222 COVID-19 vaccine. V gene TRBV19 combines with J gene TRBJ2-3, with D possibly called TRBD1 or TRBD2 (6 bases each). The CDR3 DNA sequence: TGTGCCAGTAGTATAGTGGGGGGCGCAGCAGATACGCAGTATTTT. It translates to CASSIVGGAADTQYF.